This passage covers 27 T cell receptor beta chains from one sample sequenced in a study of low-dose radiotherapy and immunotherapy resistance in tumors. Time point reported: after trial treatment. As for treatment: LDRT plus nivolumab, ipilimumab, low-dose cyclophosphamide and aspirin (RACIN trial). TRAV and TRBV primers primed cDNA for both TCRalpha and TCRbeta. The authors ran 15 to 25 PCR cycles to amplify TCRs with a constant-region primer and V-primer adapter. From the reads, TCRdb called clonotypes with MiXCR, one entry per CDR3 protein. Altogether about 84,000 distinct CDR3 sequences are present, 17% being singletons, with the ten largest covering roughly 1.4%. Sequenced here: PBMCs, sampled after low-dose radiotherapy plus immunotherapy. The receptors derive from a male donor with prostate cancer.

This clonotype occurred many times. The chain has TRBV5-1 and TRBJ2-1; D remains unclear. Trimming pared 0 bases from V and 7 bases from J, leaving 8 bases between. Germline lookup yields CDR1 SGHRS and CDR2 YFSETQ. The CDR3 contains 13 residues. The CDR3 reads CASSLASTNEQFF. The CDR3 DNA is TGCGCCAGCAGCTTGGCGTCGACAAATGAGCAGTTCTTC.

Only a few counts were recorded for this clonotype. The CDR3 DNA sequence: TGTGCCATCAGTAAGACTAGCGGGAGAGAGGCAGATACGCAGTATTTT. This gives the protein CAISKTSGREADTQYF. V is TRBV10-3 and J is TRBJ2-3; 12 bases fit TRBD2. The CDR3 consists of 16 residues. After removal of 5 bases from V and 4 bases from J, the junction contained 7 bases not matched to a gene. In germline, CDR1 is ENHRY, CDR2 SYGVKD.

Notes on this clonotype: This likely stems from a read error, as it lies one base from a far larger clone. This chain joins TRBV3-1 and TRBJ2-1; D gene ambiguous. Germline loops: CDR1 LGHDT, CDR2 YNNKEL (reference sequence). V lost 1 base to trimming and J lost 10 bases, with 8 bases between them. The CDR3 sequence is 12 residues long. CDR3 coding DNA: TGTGCCAGCAGCCAAGTTAGCCGCGAGCAGTTCTTC. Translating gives CASSQVSREQFF.

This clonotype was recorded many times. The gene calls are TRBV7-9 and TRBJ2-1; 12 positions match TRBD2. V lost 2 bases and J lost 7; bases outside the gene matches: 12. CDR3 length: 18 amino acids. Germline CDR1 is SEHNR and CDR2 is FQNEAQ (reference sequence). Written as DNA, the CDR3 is TGTGCCAGCAGCTTACCACCCAGACTAGCGGGAGTTGGGAATGAGCAGTTCTTC. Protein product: CASSLPPRLAGVGNEQFF.

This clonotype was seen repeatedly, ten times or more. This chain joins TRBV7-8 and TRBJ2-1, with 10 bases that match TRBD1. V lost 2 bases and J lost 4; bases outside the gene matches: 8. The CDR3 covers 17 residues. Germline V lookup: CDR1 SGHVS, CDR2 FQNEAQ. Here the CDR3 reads CASSLSTRDRGYNEQFF. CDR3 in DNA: TGTGCCAGCAGCTTATCCACCCGGGACAGGGGTTACAATGAGCAGTTCTTC.

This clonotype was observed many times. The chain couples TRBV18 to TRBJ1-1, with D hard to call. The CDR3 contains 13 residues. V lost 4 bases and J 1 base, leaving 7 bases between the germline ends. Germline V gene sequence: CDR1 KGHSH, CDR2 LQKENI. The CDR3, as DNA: TGTGCCAGCTCACAGGGTGAGAACACTGAAGCTTTCTTT. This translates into CASSQGENTEAFF.

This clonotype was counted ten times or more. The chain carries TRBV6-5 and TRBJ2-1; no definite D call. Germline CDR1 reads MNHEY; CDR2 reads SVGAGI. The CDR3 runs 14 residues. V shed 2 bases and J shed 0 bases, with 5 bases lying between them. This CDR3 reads CASSYRSSYNEQFF. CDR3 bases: TGTGCCAGCAGTTACAGGTCCTCCTACAATGAGCAGTTCTTC.

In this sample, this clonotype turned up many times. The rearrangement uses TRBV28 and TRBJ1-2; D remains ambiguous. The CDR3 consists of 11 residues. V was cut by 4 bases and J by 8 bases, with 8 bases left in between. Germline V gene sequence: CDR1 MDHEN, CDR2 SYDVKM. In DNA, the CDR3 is TGTGCCAGCAGTTCCGTCCACGGCTACACCTTC. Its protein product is CASSSVHGYTF.

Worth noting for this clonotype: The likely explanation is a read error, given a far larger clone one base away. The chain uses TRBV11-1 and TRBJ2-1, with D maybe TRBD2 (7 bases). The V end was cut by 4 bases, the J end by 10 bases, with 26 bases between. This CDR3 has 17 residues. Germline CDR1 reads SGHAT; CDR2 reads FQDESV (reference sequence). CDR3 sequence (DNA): TGTGCCAGCAGCTCAAGCCTCCGGGACATGGGGGACTACGAGCAGTTCTTC. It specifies CASSSSLRDMGDYEQFF. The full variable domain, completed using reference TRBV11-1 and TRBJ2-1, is EAEVAQSPRYKITEKSQAVAFWCDPISGHATLYWYRQILGQGPELLVQFQDESVVDDSQLPKDRFSAERLKGVDSTLKIQPAELGDSAMYLCASSSSLRDMGDYEQFFGPGTRLTVL.

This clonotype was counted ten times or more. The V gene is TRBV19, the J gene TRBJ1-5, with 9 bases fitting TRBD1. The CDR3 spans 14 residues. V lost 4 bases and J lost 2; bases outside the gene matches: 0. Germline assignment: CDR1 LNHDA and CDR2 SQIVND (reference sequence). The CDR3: CASSRTGGNQPQHF. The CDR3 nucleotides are TGTGCCAGTAGTAGGACAGGGGGCAATCAGCCCCAGCATTTT.

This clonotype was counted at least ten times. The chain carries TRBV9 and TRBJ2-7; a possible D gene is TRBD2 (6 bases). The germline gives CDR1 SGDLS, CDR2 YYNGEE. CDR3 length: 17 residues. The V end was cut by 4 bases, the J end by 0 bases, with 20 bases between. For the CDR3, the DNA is TGTGCCAGCAGCCACTCAGGTGGAGGGGTGGGCTCCTACGAGCAGTACTTC. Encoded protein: CASSHSGGGVGSYEQYF.

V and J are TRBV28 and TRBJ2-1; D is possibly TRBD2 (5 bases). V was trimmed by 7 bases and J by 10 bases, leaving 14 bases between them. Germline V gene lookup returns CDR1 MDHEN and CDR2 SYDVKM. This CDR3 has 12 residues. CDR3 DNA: TGTGCCAGCATCGGGGTGGGGTACGAGCAGTTCTTC. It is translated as CASIGVGYEQFF. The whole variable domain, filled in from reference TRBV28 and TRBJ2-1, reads DVKVTQSSRYLVKRTGEKVFLECVQDMDHENMFWYRQDPGLGLRLIYFSYDVKMKEKGDIPEGYSVSREKKERFSLILESASTNQTSMYLCASIGVGYEQFFGPGTRLTVL.

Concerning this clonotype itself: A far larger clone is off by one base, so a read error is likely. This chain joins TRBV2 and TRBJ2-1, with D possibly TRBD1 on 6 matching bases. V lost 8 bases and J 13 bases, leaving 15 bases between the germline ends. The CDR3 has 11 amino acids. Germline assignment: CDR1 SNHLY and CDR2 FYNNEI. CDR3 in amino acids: CASGLGQSQFF. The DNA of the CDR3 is TGTGCCAGCGGTCTGGGACAATCCCAGTTCTTC.

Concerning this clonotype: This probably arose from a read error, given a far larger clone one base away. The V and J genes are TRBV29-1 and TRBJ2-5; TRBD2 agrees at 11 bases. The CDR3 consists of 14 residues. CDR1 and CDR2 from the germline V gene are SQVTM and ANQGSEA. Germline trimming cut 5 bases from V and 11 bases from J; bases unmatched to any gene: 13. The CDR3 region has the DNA TGCAGCGTTACCGGGACTAGCGGCTACAATGAGCAGTACTTC. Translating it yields CSVTGTSGYNEQYF.

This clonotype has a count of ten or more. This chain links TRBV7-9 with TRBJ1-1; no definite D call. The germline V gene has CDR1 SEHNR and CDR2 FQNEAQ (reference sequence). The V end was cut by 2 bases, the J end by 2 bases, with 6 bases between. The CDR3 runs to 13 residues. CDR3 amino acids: CASSLKDNTEAFF. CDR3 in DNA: TGTGCCAGCAGCTTAAAAGATAACACTGAAGCTTTCTTT. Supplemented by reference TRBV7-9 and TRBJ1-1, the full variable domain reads DTGVSQNPRHKITKRGQNVTFRCDPISEHNRLYWYRQTLGQGPEFLTYFQNEAQLEKSRLLSDRFSAERPKGSFSTLEIQRTEQGDSAMYLCASSLKDNTEAFFGQGTRLTVV.

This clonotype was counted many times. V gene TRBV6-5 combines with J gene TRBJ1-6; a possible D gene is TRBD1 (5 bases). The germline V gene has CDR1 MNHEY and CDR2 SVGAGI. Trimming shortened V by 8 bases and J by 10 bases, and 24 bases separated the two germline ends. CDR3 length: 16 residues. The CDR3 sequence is CASGDVWGRSSSPLHF. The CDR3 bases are TGTGCCAGCGGCGATGTCTGGGGGAGGTCATCCTCACCCCTCCACTTT.

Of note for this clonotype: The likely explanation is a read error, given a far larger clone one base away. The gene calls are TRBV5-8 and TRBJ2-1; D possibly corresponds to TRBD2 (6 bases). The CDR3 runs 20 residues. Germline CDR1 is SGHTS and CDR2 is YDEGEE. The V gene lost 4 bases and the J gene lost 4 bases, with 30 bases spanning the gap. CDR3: CASSPVAEDYMEGIYNEQFF. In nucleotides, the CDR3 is TGTGCCAGCAGCCCCGTAGCGGAAGATTATATGGAGGGGATATACAATGAGCAGTTCTTC. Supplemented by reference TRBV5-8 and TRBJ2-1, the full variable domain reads EAGVTQSPTHLIKTRGQQATLRCSPISGHTSVYWYQQALGLGLQFLLWYDEGEERNRGNFPPRFSGRQFPNYSSELNVNALELEDSALYLCASSPVAEDYMEGIYNEQFFGPGTRLTVL.

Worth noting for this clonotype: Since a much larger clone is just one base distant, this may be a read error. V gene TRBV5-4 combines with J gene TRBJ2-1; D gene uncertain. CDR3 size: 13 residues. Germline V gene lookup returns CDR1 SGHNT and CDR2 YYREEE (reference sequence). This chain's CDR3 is CASGLVSVNEQFF. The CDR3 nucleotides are TGTGCCAGCGGCTTGGTCTCTGTCAATGAGCAGTTCTTC.

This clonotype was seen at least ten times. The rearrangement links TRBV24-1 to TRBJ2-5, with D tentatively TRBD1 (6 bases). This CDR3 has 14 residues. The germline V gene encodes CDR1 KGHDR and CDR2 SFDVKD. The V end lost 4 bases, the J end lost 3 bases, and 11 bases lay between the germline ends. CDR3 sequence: CATSDRRTEETQYF. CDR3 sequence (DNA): TGTGCCACCAGTGACCGCAGGACAGAAGAGACCCAGTACTTC.

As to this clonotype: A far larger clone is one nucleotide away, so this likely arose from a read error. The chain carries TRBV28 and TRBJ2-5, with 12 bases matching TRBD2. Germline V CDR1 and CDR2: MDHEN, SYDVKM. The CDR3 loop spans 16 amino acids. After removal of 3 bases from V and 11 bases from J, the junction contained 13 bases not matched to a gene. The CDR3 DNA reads TGTGCCAGCAGTTTCCTGCTAGCGGGAGGGAACAATGAGCAGTACTTC. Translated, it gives CASSFLLAGGNNEQYF.

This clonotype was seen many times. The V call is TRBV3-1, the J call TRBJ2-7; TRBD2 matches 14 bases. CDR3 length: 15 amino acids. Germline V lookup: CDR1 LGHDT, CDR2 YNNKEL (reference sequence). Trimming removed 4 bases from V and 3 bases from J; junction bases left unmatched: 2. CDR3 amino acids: CASSPGTSGSYEQYF. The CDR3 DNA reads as TGTGCCAGCAGCCCCGGGACTAGCGGGAGCTACGAGCAGTACTTC.

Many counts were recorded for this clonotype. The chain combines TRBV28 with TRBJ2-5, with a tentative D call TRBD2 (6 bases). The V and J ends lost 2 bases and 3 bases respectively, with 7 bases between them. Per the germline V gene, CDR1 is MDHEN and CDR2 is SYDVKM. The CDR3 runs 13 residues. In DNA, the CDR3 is TGTGCCAGCAGTTTAGGGGGGAAAGAGACCCAGTACTTC. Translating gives CASSLGGKETQYF.

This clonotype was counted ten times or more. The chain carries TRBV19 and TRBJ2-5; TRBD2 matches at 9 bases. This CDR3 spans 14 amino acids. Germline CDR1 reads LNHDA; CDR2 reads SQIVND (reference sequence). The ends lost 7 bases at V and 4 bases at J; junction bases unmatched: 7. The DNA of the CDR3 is TGTGCCAGTAACGGCGGGAGGGATGGAGAGACCCAGTACTTC. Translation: CASNGGRDGETQYF.

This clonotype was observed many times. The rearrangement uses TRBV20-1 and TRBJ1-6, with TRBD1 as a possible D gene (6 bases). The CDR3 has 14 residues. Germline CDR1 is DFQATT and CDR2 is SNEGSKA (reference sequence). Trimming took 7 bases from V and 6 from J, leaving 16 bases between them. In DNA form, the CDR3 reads TGCAGTGTTTCCATCCAGGGGTTTAATTCACCCCTCCACTTT. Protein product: CSVSIQGFNSPLHF.

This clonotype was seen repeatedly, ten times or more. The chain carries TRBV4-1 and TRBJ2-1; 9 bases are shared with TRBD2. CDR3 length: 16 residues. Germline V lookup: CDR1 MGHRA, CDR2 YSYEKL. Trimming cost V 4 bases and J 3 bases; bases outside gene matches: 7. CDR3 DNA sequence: TGCGCCAGCAGCCCGAATAGCGGGAGCAACTACAATGAGCAGTTCTTC. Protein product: CASSPNSGSNYNEQFF.

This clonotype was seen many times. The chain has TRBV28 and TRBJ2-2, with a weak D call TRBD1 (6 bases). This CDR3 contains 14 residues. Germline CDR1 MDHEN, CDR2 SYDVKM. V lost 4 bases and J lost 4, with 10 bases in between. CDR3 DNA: TGTGCCAGCAGTTCCTACAGGGTCACCGGGGAGCTGTTTTTT. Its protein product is CASSSYRVTGELFF.

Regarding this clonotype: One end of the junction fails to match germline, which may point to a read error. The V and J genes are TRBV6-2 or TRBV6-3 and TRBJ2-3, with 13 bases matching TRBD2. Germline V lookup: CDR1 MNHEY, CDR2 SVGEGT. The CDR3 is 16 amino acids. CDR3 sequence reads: CAGSYSLAGGPDTQYF. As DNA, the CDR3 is TGTGCCGGCAGTTACTCACTAGCGGGAGGGCCAGATACGCAGTATTTT.